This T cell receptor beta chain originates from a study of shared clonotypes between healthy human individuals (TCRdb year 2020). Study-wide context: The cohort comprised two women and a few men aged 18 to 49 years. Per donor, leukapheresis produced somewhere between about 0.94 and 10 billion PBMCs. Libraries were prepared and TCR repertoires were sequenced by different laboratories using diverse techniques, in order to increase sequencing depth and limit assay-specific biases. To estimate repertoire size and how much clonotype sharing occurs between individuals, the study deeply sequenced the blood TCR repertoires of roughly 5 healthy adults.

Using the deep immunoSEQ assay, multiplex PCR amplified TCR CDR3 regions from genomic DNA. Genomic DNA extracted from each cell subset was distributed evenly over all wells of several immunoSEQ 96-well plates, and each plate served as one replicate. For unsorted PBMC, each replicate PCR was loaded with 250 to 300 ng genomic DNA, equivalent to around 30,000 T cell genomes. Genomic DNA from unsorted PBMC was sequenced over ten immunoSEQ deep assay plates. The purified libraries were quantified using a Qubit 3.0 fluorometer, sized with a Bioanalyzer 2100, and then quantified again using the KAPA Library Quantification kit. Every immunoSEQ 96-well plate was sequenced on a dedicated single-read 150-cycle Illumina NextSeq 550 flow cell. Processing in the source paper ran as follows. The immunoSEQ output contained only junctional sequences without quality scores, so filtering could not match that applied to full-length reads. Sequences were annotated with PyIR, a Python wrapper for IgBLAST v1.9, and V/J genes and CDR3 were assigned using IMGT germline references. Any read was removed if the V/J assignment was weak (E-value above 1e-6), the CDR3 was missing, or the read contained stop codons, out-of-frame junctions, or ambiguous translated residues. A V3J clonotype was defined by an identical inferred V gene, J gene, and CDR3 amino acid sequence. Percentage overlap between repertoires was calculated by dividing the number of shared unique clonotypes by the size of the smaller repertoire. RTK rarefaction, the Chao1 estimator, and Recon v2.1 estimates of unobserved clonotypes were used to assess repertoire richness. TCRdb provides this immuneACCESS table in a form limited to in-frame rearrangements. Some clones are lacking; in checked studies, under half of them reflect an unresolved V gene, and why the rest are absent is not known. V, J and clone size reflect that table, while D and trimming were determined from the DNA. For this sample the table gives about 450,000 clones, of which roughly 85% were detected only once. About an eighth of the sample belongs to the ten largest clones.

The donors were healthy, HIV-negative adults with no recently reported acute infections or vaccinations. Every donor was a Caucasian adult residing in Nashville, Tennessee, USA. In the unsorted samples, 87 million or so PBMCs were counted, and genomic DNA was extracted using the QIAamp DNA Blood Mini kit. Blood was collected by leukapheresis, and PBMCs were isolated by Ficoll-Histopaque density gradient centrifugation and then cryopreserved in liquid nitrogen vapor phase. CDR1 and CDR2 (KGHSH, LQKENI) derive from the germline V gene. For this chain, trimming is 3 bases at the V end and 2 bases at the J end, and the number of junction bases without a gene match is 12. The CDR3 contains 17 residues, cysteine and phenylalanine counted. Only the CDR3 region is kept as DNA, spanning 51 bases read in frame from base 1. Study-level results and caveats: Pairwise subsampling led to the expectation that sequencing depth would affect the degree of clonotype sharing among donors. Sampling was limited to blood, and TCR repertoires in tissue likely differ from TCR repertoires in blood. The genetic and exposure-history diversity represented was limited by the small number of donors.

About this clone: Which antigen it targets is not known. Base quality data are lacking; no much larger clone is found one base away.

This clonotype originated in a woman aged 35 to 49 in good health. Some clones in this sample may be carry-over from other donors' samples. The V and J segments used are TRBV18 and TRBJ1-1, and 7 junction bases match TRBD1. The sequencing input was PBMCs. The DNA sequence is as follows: TGTGCCAGCTCACCGGGCCCCCCGGGACAGATTAACACTGAAGCTTTCTTT. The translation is CASSPGPPGQINTEAFF.